This record covers a single T cell receptor (beta chain). The clone's antigen remains unknown. Base qualities are not at hand, and no much larger clone is one base apart. The data belong to a study of CD8 T cells in ankylosing spondylitis (dated by TCRdb to the late 2010s). About the full investigation: The study profiled T cell receptor beta repertoires in healthy donors and ankylosing spondylitis patients to find disease-linked TCR variants. In total, the full study cohort was made up of 110 or so healthy donors and approximately 27 ankylosing spondylitis patients. Peripheral blood was sampled, and synovial fluid was also collected from ankylosing spondylitis patients. On the study overall, not on this receptor specifically: Some motif variants were previously reported in synovial fluid and blood of reactive arthritis patients, suggesting common disease-initiation mechanisms. The disease-linked clones were reported to be significantly enriched in matched synovial fluid samples from ankylosing spondylitis patients. The disease-linked clones had a CD8+ phenotype and were found at relatively low frequencies in peripheral blood. A TCR beta motif of several highly homologous amino acid variants appeared characteristic of blood from ankylosing spondylitis patients.

The sequencer was an Illumina HiSeq 2500. Quantitative 5'-RACE with molecular barcodes was the method used to prepare the TCR beta libraries. Concerning the study's data processing: A new computational method based on a probabilistic model of VDJ rearrangement was used to identify disease-linked TCR variants. The public sequencing data were trimmed at Q25 with fastp and processed into clonotypes with MiXCR by TCRdb, which kept only in-frame beta chains. CDR3 protein sequences are deduplicated, and each keeps its most common genes and DNA. For this entry, the V and J calls and clone size follow TCRdb and not the study's own pipeline. The sample data list about 250,000 distinct CDR3 sequences, and over 30% of these were observed just once. Of the sample, 4% to 5% is held by the ten largest clones. The CDR3 starts with the cysteine, ends with the phenylalanine, and has 13 residues. Solely the CDR3 DNA is kept, with 39 bases framed from the first base. Sequences SGDLS (CDR1) and YYNGEE (CDR2) are obtained from the germline V gene. V is pruned by 4 bases and J by 9 bases, leaving 7 bases of the junction without a gene match.

The receptor chain draws on TRBV9 and TRBJ2-1, with TRBD1 matching 7 junction bases. This sequence was found in a male donor with ankylosing spondylitis or in good health (not recorded which). Sequenced: blood, either unsorted or a sorted T cell fraction (not recorded which). The CDR3 loop reads CASSYRDSGEQFF. At the DNA level, the sequence is TGTGCCAGCAGCTACCGGGACAGTGGTGAGCAGTTCTTC.